This section outlines one T cell receptor (beta chain) sequence together with its context. PCR involved 60 Vbeta and 13 Jbeta primers. Here immunoSEQ multiplex PCR was the method, and the copy in TCRdb shows in-frame clones only, minus some. The table records just over 150,000 clones, roughly 81% of them present only once. These data belong to a study of cytomegalovirus exposure and HLA in healthy donors. Germline V gene sequence: CDR1 LGHNA, CDR2 YNFKEQ. The CDR3 contains 15 residues. V was cut by 1 base and J by 4 bases, with 11 bases left in between. V gene TRBV4-2 combines with J gene TRBJ1-5; TRBD1 is a possible D gene (6 bases). Sample: PBMCs. The TCR originated in a man aged 18 to 35 in good health and CMV-seropositive. In nucleotides, the CDR3 is TGTGCCAGCAGCCAAGGGTCAACAGGGAATCAGCCCCAGCATTTT. It is translated as CASSQGSTGNQPQHF.